This T cell receptor (beta chain) was retrieved from a study of monozygotic twins with inflammatory bowel disease. General study findings and limits: Findings did not support one strong IBD-associated signal or clonotype. Patients got different immunosuppressive treatments, which may have made their repertoires more variable. Healthy twins showed more clonotype sharing with others than IBD patients, especially patients with disease activity.

Germline-derived CDR1 and CDR2 are DFQATT and SNEGSKA (reference sequence). The CDR3 runs 15 residues. To note about this clonotype: What it binds is unknown.

Two nested PCRs, about 17 and 10 cycles, amplified TCRalpha and TCRbeta cDNA. TCRdb re-analyzed the 5' RACE reads; it lists each CDR3 protein once, without DNA. In all, the sample yields nearly 450,000 distinct CDR3 sequences. The sequencing sample was made of blood. J is TRBJ2-7 and V is TRBV20-1; lacking DNA, the TRBD1 call made by TCRdb goes unchecked. The clonotype was recovered from a human donor with ulcerative colitis or Crohn's disease, or a healthy co-twin of an affected twin (not recorded which). CDR3 amino acids: CSARDPIRETYEQYF.